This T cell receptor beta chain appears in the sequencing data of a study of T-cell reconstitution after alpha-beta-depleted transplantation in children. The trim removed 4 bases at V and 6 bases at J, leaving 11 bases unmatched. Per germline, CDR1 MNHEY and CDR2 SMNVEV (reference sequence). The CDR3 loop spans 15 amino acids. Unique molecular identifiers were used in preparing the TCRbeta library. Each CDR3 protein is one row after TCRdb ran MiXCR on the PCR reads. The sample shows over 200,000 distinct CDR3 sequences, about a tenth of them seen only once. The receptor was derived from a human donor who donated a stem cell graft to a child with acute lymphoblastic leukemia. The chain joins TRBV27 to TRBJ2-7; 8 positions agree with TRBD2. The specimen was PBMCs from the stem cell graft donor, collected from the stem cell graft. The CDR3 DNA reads TGTGCCAGCAGTTCCGCGGGGTTAGCGGGGTCCGAGCAGTACTTC. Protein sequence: CASSSAGLAGSEQYF.